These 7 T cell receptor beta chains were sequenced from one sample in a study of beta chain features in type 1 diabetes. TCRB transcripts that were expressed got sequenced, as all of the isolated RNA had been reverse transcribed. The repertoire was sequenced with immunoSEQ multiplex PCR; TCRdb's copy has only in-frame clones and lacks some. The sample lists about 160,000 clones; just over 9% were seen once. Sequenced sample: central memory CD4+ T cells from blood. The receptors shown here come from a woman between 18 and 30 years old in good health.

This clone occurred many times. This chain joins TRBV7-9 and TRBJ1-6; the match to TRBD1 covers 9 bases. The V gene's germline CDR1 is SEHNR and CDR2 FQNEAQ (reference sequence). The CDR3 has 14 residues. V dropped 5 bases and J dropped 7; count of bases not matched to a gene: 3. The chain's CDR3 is CASSAGTGNSPLHF. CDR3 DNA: TGTGCCAGCAGCGCCGGGACAGGGAATTCACCCCTCCACTTT.

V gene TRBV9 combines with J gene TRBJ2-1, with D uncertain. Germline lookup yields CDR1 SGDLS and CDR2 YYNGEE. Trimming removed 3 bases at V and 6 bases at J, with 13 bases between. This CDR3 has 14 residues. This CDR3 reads CASSAMTSGNEQFF. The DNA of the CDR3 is TGTGCCAGCAGCGCGATGACCTCAGGCAATGAGCAGTTCTTC.

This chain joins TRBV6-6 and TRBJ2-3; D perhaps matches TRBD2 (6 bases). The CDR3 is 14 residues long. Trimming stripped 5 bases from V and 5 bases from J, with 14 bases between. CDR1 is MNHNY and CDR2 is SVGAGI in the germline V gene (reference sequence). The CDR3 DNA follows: TGTGCCAGCAGTGCCTCGGCCGGGAGAGATACGCAGTATTTT. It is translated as CASSASAGRDTQYF.

DNA of the CDR3: TGTGCCAGCAGCTTCCGAGGGAGTTTTGGCATTCAGTACTTC. This codes for CASSFRGSFGIQYF. J is TRBJ2-4 and V is TRBV5-6; maybe TRBD2 (5 bases). The CDR3 extends over 14 amino acids. V lost 2 bases and J 9 bases, leaving 15 bases between the germline ends. Germline lookup yields CDR1 SGHDT and CDR2 YYEEEE.

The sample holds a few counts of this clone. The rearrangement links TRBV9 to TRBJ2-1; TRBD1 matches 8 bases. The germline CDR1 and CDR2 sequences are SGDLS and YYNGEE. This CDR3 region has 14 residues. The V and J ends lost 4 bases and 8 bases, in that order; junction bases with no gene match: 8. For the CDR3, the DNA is TGTGCCAGCAGCCCCGGGGACAGGTTGGATGAGCAGTTCTTC. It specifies CASSPGDRLDEQFF. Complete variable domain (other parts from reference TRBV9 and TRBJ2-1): DSGVTQTPKHLITATGQRVTLRCSPRSGDLSVYWYQQSLDQGLQFLIQYYNGEERAKGNILERFSAQQFPDLHSELNLSSLELGDSALYFCASSPGDRLDEQFFGPGTRLTVL.

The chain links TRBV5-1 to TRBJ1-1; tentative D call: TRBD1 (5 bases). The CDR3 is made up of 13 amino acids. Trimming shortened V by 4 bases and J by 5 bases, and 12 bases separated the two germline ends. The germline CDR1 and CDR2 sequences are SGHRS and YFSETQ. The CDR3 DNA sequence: TGCGCCAGCAGCGCCGGGACTCAGACTGAAGCTTTCTTT. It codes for CASSAGTQTEAFF.

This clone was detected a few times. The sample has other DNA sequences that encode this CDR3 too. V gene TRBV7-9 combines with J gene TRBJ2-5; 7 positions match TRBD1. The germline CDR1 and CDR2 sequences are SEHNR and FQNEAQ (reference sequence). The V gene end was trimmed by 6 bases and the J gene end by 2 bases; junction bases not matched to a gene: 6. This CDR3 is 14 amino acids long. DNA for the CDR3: TGTGCCAGCAGTGACAGGGTGGCTCAAGAGACCCAGTACTTC. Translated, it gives CASSDRVAQETQYF.